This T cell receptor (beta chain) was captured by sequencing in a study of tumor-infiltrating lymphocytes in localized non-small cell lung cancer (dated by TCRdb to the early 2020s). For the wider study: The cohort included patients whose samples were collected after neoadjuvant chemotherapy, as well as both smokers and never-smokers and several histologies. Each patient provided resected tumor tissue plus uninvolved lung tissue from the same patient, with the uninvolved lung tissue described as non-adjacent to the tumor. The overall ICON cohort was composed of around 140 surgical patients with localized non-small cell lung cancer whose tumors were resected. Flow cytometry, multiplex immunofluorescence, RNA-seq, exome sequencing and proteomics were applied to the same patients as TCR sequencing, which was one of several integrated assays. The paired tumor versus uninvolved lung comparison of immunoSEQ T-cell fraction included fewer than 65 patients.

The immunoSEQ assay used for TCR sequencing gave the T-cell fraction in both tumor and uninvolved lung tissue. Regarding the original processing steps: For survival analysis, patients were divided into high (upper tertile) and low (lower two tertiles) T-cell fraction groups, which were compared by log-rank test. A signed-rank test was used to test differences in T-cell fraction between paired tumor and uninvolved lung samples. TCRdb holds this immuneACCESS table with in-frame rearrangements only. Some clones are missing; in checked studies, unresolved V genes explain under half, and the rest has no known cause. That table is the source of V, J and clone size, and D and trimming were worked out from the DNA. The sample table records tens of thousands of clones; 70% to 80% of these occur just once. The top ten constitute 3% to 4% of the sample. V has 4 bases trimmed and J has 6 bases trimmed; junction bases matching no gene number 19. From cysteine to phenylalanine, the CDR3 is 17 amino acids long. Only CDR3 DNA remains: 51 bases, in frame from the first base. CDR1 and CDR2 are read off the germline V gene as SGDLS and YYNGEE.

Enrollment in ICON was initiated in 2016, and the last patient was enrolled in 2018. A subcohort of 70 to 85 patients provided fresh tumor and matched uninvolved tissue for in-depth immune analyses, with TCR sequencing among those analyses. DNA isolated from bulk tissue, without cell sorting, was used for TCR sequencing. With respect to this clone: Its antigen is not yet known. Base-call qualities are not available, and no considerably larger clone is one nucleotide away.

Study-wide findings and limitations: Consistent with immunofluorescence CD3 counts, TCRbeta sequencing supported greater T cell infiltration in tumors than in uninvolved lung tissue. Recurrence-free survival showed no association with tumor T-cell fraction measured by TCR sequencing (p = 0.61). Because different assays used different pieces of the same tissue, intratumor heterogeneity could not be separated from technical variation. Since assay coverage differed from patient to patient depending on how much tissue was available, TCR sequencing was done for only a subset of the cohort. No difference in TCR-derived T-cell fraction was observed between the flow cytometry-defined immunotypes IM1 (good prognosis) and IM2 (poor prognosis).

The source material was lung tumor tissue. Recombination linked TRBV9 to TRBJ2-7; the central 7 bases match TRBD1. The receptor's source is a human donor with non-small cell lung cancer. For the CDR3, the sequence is CASSPSPVTGRVGEQYF. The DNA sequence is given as TGTGCCAGCAGCCCCAGTCCGGTGACAGGGCGGGTGGGCGAGCAGTACTTC.